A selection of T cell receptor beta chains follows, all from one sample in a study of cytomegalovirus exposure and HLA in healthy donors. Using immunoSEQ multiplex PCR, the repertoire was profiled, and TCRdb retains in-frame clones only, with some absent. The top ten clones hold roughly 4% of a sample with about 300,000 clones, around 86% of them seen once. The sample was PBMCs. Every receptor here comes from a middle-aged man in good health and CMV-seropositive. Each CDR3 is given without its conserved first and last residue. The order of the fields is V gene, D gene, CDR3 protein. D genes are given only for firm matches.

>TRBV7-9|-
ASSSDYEQY
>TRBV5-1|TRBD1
ASNRQGPNTEAF
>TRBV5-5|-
ASSFALGRDATEAF
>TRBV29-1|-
SVGTAANTGELF
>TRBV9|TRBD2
ASSVGTSGRRTRSYNEQF
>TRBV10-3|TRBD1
AISDGQGAYSPLH
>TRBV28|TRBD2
ASSPAKAGGDNEQF
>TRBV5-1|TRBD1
ASSLGQGPYEQY
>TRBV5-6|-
ASSLGQSSYEQY
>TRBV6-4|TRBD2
ASARLAGREQY
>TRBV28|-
ASSLQGWDTEAF
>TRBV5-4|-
ASSEGPFGETQY
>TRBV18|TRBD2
ASSPRGLAGNTGELF
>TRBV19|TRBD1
ASSISDRGNQPQH
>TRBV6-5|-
ASSPVDEGRDEQF
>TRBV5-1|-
ASSLAGAAYEQY
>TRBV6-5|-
ASSYAPANYGYT
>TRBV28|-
ASRFVAGGGQETQY
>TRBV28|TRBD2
ASSPLIAGLNEQF
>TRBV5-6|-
ASSFLGGRGNQPQH
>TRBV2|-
ASSEPQRGHTEAF
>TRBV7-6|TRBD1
ASSTDRGQNYGYT
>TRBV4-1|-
ASSLREGTSADTQY
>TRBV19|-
ASSMRDSHTGELF
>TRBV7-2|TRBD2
ASSFGLAGGYEQY
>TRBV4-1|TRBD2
ASSRDYLAKNIQY
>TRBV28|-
ASSLVSYEQY
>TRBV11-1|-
ASSLPPRYNEQF
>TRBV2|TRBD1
ASSEGTGALNYGYT
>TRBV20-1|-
SARAYNEQF
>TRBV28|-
ASSTTGQFNVLT
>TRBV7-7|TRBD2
ASSLGLASSYNEQF
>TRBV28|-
ASRQGNTIY
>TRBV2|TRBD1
ASTATGGTTDTQY
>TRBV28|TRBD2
ASSSSGPSSYEQY
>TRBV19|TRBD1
ASSLTGANIGELF
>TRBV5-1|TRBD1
ASSFTGTGDNEQF
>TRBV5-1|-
ASSLGAGVNSPLH
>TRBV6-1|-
ASSRGTGTEAF
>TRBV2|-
ASSGQINQPQH
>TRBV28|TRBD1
ASSPAGTGNEKLF
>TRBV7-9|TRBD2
ASRRLARTDTQY
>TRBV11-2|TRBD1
ASSLVGMTGGSGEQF
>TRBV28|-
ASSLFPKTDSPNTEAF
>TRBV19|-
ASSITGRNTEAF
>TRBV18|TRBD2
ASSPRLAGVNRAETQY
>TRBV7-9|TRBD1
ASSSGTGNEKLF
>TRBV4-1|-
ASSQGPGGVYEQY
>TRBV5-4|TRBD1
ASSLGGQGDEQY
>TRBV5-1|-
ASKLWGVTGELF
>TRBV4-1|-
ASSQVSGTYEQY
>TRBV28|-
ASSLMRVGGTGELF
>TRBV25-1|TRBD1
ASSGKGGQGLTEAF